The 11 T cell receptor beta chains given below trace back to one sample, sequenced in a study of T cells in Graves' hyperthyroidism and ophthalmopathy. RNA transcripts provided the source from which TCR beta CDR3 regions were amplified. The primer set for the first-round RT-PCR of the TCR CDR3 was HTBI. TCRdb re-called the multiplex PCR reads through MiXCR, storing one row per CDR3 protein. Of roughly 650,000 distinct CDR3 sequences listed, about 16% were seen once; the top ten hold 2.5% to 4%. Material: blood. Receptor source: a middle-aged woman with Graves' ophthalmopathy.

This clonotype showed up just a few times. This chain connects TRBV27 to TRBJ2-1; perhaps TRBD1 as D (6 bases). V was trimmed by 8 bases and J by 0 bases, leaving 14 bases between them. Germline V gives CDR1 MNHEY, CDR2 SMNVEV (reference sequence). CDR3 length: 15 amino acids. The CDR3 nucleotides read TGTGCCAGCTCTGAGAGGACAGCCTCCTACAATGAGCAGTTCTTC. Translated, it gives CASSERTASYNEQFF.

In its sample, this clonotype was seen many times. This rearrangement joins TRBV20-1 to TRBJ2-7, with D perhaps TRBD2 (5 bases). The CDR3 has 16 amino acids. The V and J ends lost 0 bases and 1 base respectively, with 16 bases between them. The germline V gene has CDR1 DFQATT and CDR2 SNEGSKA (reference sequence). This chain's CDR3 is CSARDEDLTDSYEQYF. CDR3 nucleotide sequence: TGCAGTGCTAGAGATGAGGACTTGACGGATTCCTACGAGCAGTACTTC.

This sequence joins TRBV7-9 and TRBJ2-3, with 14 bases matching TRBD2. CDR1 is SEHNR and CDR2 is FQNEAQ in the germline V gene (reference sequence). The V and J ends lost 7 bases and 2 bases, in that order; junction bases with no gene match: 5. CDR3 length: 16 residues. This CDR3 reads CASIPGLAGATDTQYF. The CDR3 nucleotides read TGTGCCAGCATCCCGGGACTAGCGGGGGCCACAGATACGCAGTATTTT.

This clonotype was picked up many times. This chain uses TRBV5-1 with TRBJ2-7, with no clear D. V shed 2 bases and J shed 0 bases, with 12 bases lying between them. From germline, CDR1 is SGHRS and CDR2 YFSETQ. The CDR3 sequence is 15 residues long. The CDR3 DNA sequence: TGCGCCAGCAGCTTTGATAGGCTCTTCTCCTACGAGCAGTACTTC. Encoded protein: CASSFDRLFSYEQYF.

In its sample, this clonotype was seen many times. The chain carries TRBV27 and TRBJ2-7, with a weak D call TRBD1 (5 bases). This CDR3 has 14 residues. CDR1 and CDR2 from the germline V gene are MNHEY and SMNVEV (reference sequence). Trimming shortened V by 1 base and J by 0 bases, and 7 bases separated the two germline ends. Here the CDR3 reads CASSLWGNSYEQYF. CDR3 sequence (DNA): TGTGCCAGCAGTTTATGGGGCAACTCCTACGAGCAGTACTTC.

This clonotype was recorded a few times. The chain couples TRBV14 to TRBJ2-7; D perhaps matches TRBD1 (6 bases). Germline CDR1 SGHDN, CDR2 FVKESK. Trimming cost V 0 bases and J 4 bases, with 10 bases left between them. CDR3 length equals 14 residues. CDR3 amino acids: CASSQEGAFYEQYF. In nucleotides, the CDR3 is TGTGCCAGCAGCCAAGAGGGGGCATTTTACGAGCAGTACTTC.

This clonotype appeared many times. This chain links TRBV7-9 with TRBJ2-1; the D gene is possibly TRBD2 (6 bases). CDR1 is SEHNR, CDR2 FQNEAQ, per germline (reference sequence). The ends were cut back, 3 bases at V and 6 bases at J, with 18 bases in the middle. The CDR3 is 16 residues long. CDR3 amino acids: CASSFHRTKAGNEQFF. The CDR3 DNA reads TGTGCCAGCAGCTTCCACCGGACTAAGGCTGGCAATGAGCAGTTCTTC.

This chain connects TRBV10-2 to TRBJ1-2; D perhaps matches TRBD1 (5 bases). Per the germline V gene, CDR1 is WSHSY and CDR2 is SAAADI. The CDR3 runs 13 residues. V was pared by 2 bases and J by 4 bases, with 8 bases between. The CDR3 spells CASSEQGTYGYTF. The CDR3 DNA reads as TGCGCCAGCAGTGAGCAGGGTACCTATGGCTACACCTTC.

This clonotype was counted many times. The chain joins TRBV7-8 to TRBJ2-7; 10 bases map to TRBD1. CDR1 is SGHVS and CDR2 is FQNEAQ in the germline V gene. The CDR3 runs to 17 residues. Trimming cost V 4 bases and J 1 base; bases outside gene matches: 10. In DNA form, the CDR3 reads TGTGCCAGCAGCTCGAACCCTAGGACAGGGGGTTCCTACGAGCAGTACTTC. Its translation: CASSSNPRTGGSYEQYF.

The genes are TRBV6-1 and TRBJ2-1; maybe TRBD2 (6 bases). The CDR3 runs to 15 residues. Germline V lookup: CDR1 MNHNS, CDR2 SASEGT. The V and J ends lost 1 base and 3 bases respectively, with 10 bases between them. CDR3 amino acids: CASSEGLGYYNEQFF. CDR3 DNA: TGTGCCAGCAGTGAAGGACTAGGTTACTACAATGAGCAGTTCTTC.

This clonotype came up a few times. This chain links TRBV7-9 with TRBJ1-2, with a weak D call TRBD1 (6 bases). The CDR3 length is 15 residues. V was trimmed by 6 bases and J by 1 base, leaving 15 bases between them. CDR1 and CDR2 (germline): SEHNR, FQNEAQ (reference sequence). The CDR3 nucleotides are TGTGCCAGCAGTTCCAACAGGGCGAGTAACTATGGCTACACCTTC. Protein: CASSSNRASNYGYTF.